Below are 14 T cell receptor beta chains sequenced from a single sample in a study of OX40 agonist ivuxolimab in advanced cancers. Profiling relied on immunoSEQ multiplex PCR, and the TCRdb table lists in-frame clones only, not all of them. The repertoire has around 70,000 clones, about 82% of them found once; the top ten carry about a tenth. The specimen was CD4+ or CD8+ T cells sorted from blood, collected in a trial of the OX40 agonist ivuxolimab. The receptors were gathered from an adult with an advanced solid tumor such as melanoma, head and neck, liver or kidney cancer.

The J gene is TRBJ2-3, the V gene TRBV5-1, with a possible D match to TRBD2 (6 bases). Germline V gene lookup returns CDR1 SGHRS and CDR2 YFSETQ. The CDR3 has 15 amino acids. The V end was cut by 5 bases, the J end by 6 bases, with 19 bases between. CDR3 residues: CASSHRDSLRDTQYF. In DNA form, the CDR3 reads TGCGCCAGCAGTCATCGGGACTCCCTACGGGATACGCAGTATTTT.

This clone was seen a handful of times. The CDR3 bases are TGTGCCAGCAGCTTAAGCGGGGCCACAGATACGCAGTATTTT. Its translation is CASSLSGATDTQYF. The rearrangement uses TRBV11-3 and TRBJ2-3; 7 bases are a match to TRBD2. The J segment lost 2 bases and the V segment lost 2 bases, leaving 1 base of the junction unmatched. The CDR3 covers 14 residues. Germline CDR1 reads SGHNT; CDR2 reads YENEEA.

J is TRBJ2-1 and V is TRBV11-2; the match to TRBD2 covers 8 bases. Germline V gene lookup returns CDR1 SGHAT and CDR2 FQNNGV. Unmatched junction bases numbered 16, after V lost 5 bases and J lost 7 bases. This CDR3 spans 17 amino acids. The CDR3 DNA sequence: TGTGCCAGCAGCCCCGGAGGAGCGGGGGCCCCCCCAAATGAGCAGTTCTTC. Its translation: CASSPGGAGAPPNEQFF. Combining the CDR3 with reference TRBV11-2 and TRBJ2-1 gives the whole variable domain EAGVAQSPRYKIIEKRQSVAFWCNPISGHATLYWYQQILGQGPKLLIQFQNNGVVDDSQLPKDRFSAERLKGVDSTLKIQPAKLEDSAVYLCASSPGGAGAPPNEQFFGPGTRLTVL.

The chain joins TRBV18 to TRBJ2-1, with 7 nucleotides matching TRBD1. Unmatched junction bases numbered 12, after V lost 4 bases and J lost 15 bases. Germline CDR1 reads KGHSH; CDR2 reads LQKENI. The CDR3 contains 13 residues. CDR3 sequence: CASSRNSDRAGFF. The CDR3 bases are TGTGCCAGCTCACGAAATTCAGACAGGGCGGGGTTCTTC.

In DNA form, the CDR3 reads TGTGCCAGCAGCTTAAAGGGTAGCCACGAGCAGTACGTC. Its translation is CASSLKGSHEQYV. The V call is TRBV7-2, the J call TRBJ2-7; the D is unclear. V was clipped by 2 bases and J by 5 bases, with 10 bases between them. The V gene's germline CDR1 is SGHTA and CDR2 FQGNSA. The CDR3 spans 13 residues.

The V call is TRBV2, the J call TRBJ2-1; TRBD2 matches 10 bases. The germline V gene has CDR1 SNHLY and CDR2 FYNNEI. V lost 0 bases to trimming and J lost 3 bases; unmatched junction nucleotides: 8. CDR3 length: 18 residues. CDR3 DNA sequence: TGTGCCAGCAGTGAAGCGCTTCTCAGCGGGAGGGACTACAATGAGCAGTTCTTC. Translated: CASSEALLSGRDYNEQFF.

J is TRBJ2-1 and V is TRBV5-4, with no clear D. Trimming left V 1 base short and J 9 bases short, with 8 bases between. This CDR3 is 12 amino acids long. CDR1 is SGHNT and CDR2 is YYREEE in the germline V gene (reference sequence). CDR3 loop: CASSLWLGEQFF. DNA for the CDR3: TGTGCCAGCAGCTTGTGGCTAGGTGAGCAGTTCTTC.

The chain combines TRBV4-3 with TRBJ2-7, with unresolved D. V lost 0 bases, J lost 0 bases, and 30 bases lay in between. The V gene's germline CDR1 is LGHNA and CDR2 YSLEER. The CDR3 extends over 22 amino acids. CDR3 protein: CASSQDIPRANLRSHLSYEQYF. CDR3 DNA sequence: TGCGCCAGCAGCCAAGATATCCCCCGGGCTAACCTGCGGTCACACCTCTCCTACGAGCAGTACTTC.

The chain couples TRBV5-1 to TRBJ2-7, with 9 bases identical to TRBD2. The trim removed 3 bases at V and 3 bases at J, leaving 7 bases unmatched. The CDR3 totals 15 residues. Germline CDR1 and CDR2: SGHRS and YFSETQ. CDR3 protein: CASSSPLAGDYEQYF. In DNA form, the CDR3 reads TGCGCCAGCAGCTCCCCACTAGCGGGTGACTACGAGCAGTACTTC.

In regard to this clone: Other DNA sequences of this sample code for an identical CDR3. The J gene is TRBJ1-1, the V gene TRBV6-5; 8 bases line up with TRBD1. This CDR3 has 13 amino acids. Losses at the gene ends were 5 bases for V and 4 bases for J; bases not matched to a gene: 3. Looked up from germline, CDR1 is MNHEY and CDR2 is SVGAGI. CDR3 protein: CASSRTGGTEAFF. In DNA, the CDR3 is TGTGCCAGCAGTAGAACAGGGGGCACTGAAGCTTTCTTT.

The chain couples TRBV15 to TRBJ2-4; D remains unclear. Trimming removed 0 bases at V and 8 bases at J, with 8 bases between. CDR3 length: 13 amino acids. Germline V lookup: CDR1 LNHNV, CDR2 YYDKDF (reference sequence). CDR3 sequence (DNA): TGTGCCACCAGCAGAGATCTTATCGACATTCAGTACTTC. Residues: CATSRDLIDIQYF.

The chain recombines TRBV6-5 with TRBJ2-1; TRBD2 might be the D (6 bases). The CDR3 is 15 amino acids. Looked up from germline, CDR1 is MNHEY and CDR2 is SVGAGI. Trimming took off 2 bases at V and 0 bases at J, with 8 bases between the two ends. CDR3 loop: CASSYRRGSYNEQFF. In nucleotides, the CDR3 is TGTGCCAGCAGTTACAGGCGGGGCTCCTACAATGAGCAGTTCTTC.

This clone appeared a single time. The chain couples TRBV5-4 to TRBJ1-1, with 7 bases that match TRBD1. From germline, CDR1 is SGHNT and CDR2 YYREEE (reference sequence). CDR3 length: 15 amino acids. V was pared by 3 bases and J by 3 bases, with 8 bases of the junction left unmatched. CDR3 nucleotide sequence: TGTGCCAGCAGCTGGGCGCAGGGACAGTACACTGAAGCTTTCTTT. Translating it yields CASSWAQGQYTEAFF. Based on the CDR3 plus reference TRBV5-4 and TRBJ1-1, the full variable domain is ETGVTQSPTHLIKTRGQQVTLRCSSQSGHNTVSWYQQALGQGPQFIFQYYREEENGRGNFPPRFSGLQFPNYSSELNVNALELDDSALYLCASSWAQGQYTEAFFGQGTRLTVV.

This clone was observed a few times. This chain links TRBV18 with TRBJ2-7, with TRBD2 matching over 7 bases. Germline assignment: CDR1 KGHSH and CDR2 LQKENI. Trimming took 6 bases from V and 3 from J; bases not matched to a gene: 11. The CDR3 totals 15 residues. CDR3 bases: TGTGCCAGCTCTCGGGAGGATATTCTTAACTACGAGCAGTACGTC. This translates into CASSREDILNYEQYV.